Listed here is a single TCR beta chain. Its target is not known. The PCR was carried out with 60 Vbeta primers and 13 Jbeta primers. TCRdb keeps only in-frame clones here, not all; method: immunoSEQ multiplex PCR. The repertoire holds about 150,000 clones, with roughly 80% as singletons. The data were taken from a study of cytomegalovirus exposure and HLA in healthy donors. The overall study: HLA-typed donors were the source of about 85 million unique TCRs held in an early data release.

V dropped 2 bases and J dropped 2 bases, with 25 bases sitting between them. Germline-derived CDR1 and CDR2 are MRHNA and SNTAGT. The CDR3 has 19 amino acids. Study outcomes and limitations: The study designated 150 or so TCR beta chains cytomegalovirus-associated.

Donors were ostensibly healthy at sampling, although undocumented immune exposures were probable. The V gene is TRBV6-4, the J gene TRBJ2-7; D is possibly TRBD1 (6 bases). This clonotype originated in a male donor in good health and CMV-seropositive. Sequencing used PBMCs. The CDR3 region is CASSDPGQNLNPHPYEQYF. The DNA of the CDR3 is TGTGCCAGCAGTGACCCCGGACAGAACCTAAATCCACATCCCTACGAGCAGTACTTC.